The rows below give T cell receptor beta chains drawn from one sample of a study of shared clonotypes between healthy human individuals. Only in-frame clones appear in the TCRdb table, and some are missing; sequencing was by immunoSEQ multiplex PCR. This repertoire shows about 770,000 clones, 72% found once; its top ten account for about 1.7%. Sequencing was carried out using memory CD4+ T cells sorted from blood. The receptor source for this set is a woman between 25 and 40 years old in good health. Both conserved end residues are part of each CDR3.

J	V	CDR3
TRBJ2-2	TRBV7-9	CASSFRGNRQTGELFF
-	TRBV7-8	CASSPGTSETYEQYF
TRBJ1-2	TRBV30	CAWSAGTGYGYTF
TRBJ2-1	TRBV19	CASSTLRLAATYEQFF
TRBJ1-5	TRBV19	CASSIVYRASNQPQHF
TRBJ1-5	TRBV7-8	CASSLGSTGAQPQHF
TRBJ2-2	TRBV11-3	CASSKVSGSNTGELFF
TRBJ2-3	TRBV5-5	CASSSGLGTSADTQYF
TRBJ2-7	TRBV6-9	CASDSSQFYEQYF
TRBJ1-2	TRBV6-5	CASSYSRQGIYGYTF
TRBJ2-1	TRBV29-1	CSAKSGNNEQFF
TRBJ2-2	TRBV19	CASTLYGTRPGELFF
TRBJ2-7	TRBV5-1	CASSISGAVYEQYF
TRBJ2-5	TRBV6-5	CASTQAGQGSATQYF
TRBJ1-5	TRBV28	CASSSQDFKPQHF
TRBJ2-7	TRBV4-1	CASSRQGRDSTYEQYF
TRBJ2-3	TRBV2	CASRAALDTQYF
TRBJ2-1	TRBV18	CASSPGVVTSGYNEQFF
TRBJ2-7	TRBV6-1	CASTNPGTVYEQYF
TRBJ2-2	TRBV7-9	CASSFAGPATGELFF
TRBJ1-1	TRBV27	CASSNSDSGIRTEAFF
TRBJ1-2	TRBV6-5	CASSGRGRGYTF
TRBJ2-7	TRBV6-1	CASKAVSGEQYF
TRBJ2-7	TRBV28	CASSPLWQGTYEQYF
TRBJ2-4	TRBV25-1	CASSASLAGAKNIQYF
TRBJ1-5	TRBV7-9	CASSFVEGSNQPQHF
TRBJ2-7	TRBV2	CASSSGRNSYEQYF
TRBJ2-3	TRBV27	CASNFLAGGTDTQYF
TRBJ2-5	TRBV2	CASGGVRETQYF
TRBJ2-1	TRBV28	CASSPPQTSGTREQFF
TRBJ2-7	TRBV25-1	CASSATTQGSHEQYF
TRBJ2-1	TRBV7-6	CASSRISGRAINEQFF
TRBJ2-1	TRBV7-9	CASSLERLAGDGEQFF
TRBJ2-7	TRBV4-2	CASSLSSTYEQYF
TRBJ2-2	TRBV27	CVSRDGRNTGELFF
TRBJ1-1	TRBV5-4	CASTSGCCRGTREGYTEAFF